This T cell receptor (beta chain) appears in the sequencing data of a study of blood T cell repertoires in COVID-19. In the authors' workflow: Estimates of nucleated cell counts were drawn from the amplification of reference gene primers. Profiling relied on immunoSEQ multiplex PCR, and the TCRdb table lists in-frame clones only, not all of them. For V, J and clone size, that table is used; D and trimming come from the DNA. The table has fewer than 250,000 clones, more than 80% seen once. Trimming stripped 6 bases from V and 3 bases from J, with 14 bases between. The CDR3 contains 14 residues. Germline values: CDR1 SGHAT, CDR2 FQNNGV.

The sample consisted of peripheral blood. This TCR came from a man aged 25-40 years with COVID-19, enrolled during active disease. V usage is TRBV11-2 and J usage is TRBJ1-1; D unresolved. This CDR3 is CASSREGWDTEAFF. In nucleotides, the CDR3 is TGTGCCAGCAGTCGAGAGGGTTGGGACACTGAAGCTTTCTTT.